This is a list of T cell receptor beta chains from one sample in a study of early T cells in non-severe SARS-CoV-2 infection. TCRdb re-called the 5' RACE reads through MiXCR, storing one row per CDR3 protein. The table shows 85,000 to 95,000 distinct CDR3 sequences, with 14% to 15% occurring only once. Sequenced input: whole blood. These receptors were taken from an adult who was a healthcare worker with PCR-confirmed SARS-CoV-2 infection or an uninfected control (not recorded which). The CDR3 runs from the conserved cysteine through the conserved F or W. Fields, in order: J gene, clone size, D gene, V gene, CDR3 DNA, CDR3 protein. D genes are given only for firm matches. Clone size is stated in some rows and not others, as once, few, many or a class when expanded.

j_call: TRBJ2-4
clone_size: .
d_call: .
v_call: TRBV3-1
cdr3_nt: TGTGCCAGCAGCCAAGGGACATTCAAAAACATTCAGTACTTC
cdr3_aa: CASSQGTFKNIQYF

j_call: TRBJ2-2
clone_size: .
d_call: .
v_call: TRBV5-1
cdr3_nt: TGCGCCAGCAGCTCACGCGACAGCCCGGGATTTACCGGGGAGCTGTTTTTT
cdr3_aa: CASSSRDSPGFTGELFF

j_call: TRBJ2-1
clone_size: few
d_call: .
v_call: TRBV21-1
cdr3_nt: TGTGCCAGCAGCAAATTAACAGACAATGAGCAGTTCTTC
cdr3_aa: CASSKLTDNEQFF

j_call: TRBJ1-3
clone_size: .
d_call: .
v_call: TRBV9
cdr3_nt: TGTGCCAGCAGCTTAGGCAGGGGACTCTCTGGAAACACCATATATTTT
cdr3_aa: CASSLGRGLSGNTIYF

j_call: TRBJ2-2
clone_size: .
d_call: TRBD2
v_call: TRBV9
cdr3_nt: TGTGCCAGCAGCGTAGAGGCTAGCGGGGCCGCGAACACCGGGGAGCTGTTTTTT
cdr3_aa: CASSVEASGAANTGELFF

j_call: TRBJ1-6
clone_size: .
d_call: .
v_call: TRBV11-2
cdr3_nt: TGTGCCAGCAGCTTAGAGAGTTGGTTGTATAATTCACCCCTCCACTTT
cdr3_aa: CASSLESWLYNSPLHF

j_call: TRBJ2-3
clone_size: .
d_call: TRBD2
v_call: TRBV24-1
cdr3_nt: TGTGCCACCAGTGAGCCCCTGGGGACTAGCAAGATCACAGATACGCAGTATTTT
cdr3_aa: CATSEPLGTSKITDTQYF

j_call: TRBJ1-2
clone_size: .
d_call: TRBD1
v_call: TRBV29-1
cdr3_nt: TGCAGCGCCGACCCCGCGGACAGGGGGCGGCACTATGGCTACACCTTC
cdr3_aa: CSADPADRGRHYGYTF

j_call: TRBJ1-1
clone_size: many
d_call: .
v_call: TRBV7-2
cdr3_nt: TGTGCCAGCAGCCGTCAGGGTCGGGGCGCGCATACTGAAGCTTTCTTT
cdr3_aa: CASSRQGRGAHTEAFF

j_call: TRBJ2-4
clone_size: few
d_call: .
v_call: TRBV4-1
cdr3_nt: TGCGCCAGCAGCCAGATACTAGGGACTCTAGCCAAAAACATTCAGTACTTC
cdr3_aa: CASSQILGTLAKNIQYF

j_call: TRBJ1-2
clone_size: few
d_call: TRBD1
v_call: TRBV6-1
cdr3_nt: TGTGCCAGCAATGGACAGGGGGCCTATGGCTACACCTTC
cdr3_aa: CASNGQGAYGYTF

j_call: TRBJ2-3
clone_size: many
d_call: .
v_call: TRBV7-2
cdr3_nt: TGTGCCAGTAGTAGCGGAAGCACAGATACGCAGTATTTT
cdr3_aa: CASSSGSTDTQYF

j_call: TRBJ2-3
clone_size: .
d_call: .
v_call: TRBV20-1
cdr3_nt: TGCAGTGCTAGAGATGGTTGGGCCAACACAGATACGCAGTATTTT
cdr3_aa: CSARDGWANTDTQYF

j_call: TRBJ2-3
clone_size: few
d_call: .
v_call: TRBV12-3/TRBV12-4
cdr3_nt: TGTGCCAGCTCCCTGATGGGGGGACGTAGCACAGATACGCAGTATTTT
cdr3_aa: CASSLMGGRSTDTQYF

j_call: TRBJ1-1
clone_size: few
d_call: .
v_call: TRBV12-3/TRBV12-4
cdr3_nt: TGTGCCAGCAGTTTAGGGAGGAACACTGAAGCTTTCTTT
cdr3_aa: CASSLGRNTEAFF

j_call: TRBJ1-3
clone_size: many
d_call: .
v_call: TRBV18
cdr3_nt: TGTGCCAGCTCACCAACCCAGGGTGAAGCTGGAAACACCATATATTTT
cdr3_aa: CASSPTQGEAGNTIYF

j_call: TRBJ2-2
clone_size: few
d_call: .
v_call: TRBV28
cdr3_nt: TGTGCCAGCAGAGCACAGGGTAACACCGGGGAGCTGTTTTTT
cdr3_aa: CASRAQGNTGELFF

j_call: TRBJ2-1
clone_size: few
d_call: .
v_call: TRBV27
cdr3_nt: TGTGCCAGCAGTTATTCAGGGTTTGATGAGCAGTTCTTC
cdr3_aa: CASSYSGFDEQFF

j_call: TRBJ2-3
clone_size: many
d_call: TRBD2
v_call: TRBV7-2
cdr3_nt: TGTGCCAGCAGCTTAGTCCCTAGCGGGGGCCCTGACCCTAGCACAGATACGCAGTATTTT
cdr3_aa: CASSLVPSGGPDPSTDTQYF

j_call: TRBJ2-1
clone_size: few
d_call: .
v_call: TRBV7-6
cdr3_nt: TGTGCCAGCGAGGGGGGGAGCTCCTACAATGAGCAGTTCTTC
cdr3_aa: CASEGGSSYNEQFF

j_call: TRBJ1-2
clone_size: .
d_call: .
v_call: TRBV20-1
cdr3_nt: TGCAGTGCTAGCCGGCAGGGCTCGGATGGCTACACCTTC
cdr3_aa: CSASRQGSDGYTF

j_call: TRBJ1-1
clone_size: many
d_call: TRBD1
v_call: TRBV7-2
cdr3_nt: TGTGCCAGCAGCTTAGAGATAACAGGGGGCACTGAAGCTTTCTTT
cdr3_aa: CASSLEITGGTEAFF

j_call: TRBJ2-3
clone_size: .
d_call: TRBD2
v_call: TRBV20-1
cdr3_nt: TGCAGTGCGCCGCCCGGACTAGCCTTCCCCTATACGCAGTATTTT
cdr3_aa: CSAPPGLAFPYTQYF

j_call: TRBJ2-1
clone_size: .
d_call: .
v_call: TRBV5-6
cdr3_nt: TGTGCCAGCAGCTTGGGGCCGGGAGCTCAACAATCAATTTCGTCTGGTGAGCAGTTCTTC
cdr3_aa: CASSLGPGAQQSISSGEQFF

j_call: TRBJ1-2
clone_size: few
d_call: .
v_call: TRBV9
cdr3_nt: TGTGCCAGCAGCCCACGGACAGTGGGGGGCTACACCTTC
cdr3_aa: CASSPRTVGGYTF

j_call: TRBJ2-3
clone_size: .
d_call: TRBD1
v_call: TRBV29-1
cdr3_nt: TGCAGCGTTGTGGGACAGCACACAGATACGCAGTATTTT
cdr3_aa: CSVVGQHTDTQYF

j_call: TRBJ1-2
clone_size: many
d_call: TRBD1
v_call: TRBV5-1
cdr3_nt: TGCGCCAGCAGCTTGGCAGGGGGCGAAGGCTACACCTTC
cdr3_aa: CASSLAGGEGYTF

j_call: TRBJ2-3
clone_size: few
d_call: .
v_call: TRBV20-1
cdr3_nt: TGCAGTGCTAGAGGGACTGGGGCCACAGATACGCAGTATTTT
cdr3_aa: CSARGTGATDTQYF

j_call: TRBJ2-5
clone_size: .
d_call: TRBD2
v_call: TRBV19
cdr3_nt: TGTGCCAGTAGTACCGGACTAGCGGGGGGTCAAGAGACCCAGTACTTC
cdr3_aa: CASSTGLAGGQETQYF

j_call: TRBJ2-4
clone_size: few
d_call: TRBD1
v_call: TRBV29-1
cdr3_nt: TGCAGCTCCCGGACAGGCCAAAACATTCAGTACTTC
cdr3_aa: CSSRTGQNIQYF

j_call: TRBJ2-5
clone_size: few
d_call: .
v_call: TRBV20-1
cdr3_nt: TGCAGTGCTAGCCAGCCGGGACGTCCGCCCCAAGAGACCCAGTACTTC
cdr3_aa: CSASQPGRPPQETQYF

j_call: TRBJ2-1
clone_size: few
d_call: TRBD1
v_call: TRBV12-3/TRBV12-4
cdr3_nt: TGTGCCAGCAGCTTATCGGGACAGGGGGATGAGCAGTTCTTC
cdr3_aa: CASSLSGQGDEQFF

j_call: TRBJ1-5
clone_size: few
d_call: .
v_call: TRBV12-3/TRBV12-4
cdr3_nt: TGTGCCAGCAGTTTAGGGGGGCTCAAGCATTTT
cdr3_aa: CASSLGGLKHF

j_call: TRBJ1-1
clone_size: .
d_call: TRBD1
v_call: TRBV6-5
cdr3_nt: TGTGCCAGCAGTTCCTGGGACAGGGGTACTGAAGCTTTCTTT
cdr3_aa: CASSSWDRGTEAFF

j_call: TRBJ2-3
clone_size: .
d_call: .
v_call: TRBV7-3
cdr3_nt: TGTGCCAGCAGCCTTACTAGAATTACAGATACGCAGTATTTT
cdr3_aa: CASSLTRITDTQYF

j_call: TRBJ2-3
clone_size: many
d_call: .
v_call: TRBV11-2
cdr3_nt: TGTGCCAGCAGCTTAGCACCGGGACACGGGAGCGGTTCGCAGTATTTT
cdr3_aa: CASSLAPGHGSGSQYF

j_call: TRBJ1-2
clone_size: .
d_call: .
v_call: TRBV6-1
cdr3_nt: TGTGCCAGCAGCGAACAGAGATCTTTTGGCTACACCTTC
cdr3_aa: CASSEQRSFGYTF

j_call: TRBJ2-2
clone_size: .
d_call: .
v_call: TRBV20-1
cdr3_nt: TGCAGTGCTAGAGAGCCGGGACGTAGATCATCCGGGGAGCTGTTTTTT
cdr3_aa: CSAREPGRRSSGELFF

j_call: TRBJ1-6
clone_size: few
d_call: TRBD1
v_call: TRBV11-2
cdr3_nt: TGTGCCAGCAGCTTAGAACGGGACAGGGAAAAAAATTCACCCCTCCACTTT
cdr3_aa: CASSLERDREKNSPLHF

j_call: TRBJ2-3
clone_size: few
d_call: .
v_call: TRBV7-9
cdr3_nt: TGTGCCAGCACCCTCCTAGTCCCGCAGGGTCCCGATACGCAGTATTTT
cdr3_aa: CASTLLVPQGPDTQYF

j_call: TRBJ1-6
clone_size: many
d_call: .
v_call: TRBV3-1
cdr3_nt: TGTGCCAGCAGCCACGGACAGTATAATTCACCCCTCCACTTT
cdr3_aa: CASSHGQYNSPLHF

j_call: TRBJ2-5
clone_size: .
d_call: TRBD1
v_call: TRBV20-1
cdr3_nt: TGCAGTGTCGCGGACAGGGGTCACCAAGAGACCCAGTACTTC
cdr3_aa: CSVADRGHQETQYF

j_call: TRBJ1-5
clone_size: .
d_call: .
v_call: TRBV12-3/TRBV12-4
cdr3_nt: TGTGCCAGCAGCCCCCCGCATCAGCCCCAGCATTTT
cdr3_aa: CASSPPHQPQHF

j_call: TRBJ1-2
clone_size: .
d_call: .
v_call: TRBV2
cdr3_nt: TGTGCCAGCAGGAAACAGCAAACTAACTATGGCTACACCTTC
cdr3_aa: CASRKQQTNYGYTF

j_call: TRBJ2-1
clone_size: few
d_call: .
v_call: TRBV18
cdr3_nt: TGTGCCAGCTCACCACCTGGAGGTGAGCAGTTCTTC
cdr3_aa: CASSPPGGEQFF

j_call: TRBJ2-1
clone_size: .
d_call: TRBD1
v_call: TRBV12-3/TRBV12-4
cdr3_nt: TGTGCCAGCAAGCACGACAGGGTGGATCATGAGCAGTTCTTC
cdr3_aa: CASKHDRVDHEQFF

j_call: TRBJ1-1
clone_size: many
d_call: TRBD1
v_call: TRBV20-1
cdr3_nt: TGCCGCGTTCCGGGACAGGGGAACACTGAAGCTTTCTTT
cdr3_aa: CRVPGQGNTEAFF

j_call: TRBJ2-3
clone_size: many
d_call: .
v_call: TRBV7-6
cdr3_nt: TGTGCCAGCAGCCCCAAAGGAGATACGCAGTATTTT
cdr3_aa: CASSPKGDTQYF

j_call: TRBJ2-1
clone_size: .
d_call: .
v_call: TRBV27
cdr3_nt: TGTGCCAGCAGTTTATTTGGCGGCAATGAGCAGTTCTTC
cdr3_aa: CASSLFGGNEQFF

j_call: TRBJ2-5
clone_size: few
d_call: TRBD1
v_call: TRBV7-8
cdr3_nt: TGTGCCAGCAGCAAATTCCGGGACAGGGGGGTGAAGACCCAGTACTTC
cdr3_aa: CASSKFRDRGVKTQYF

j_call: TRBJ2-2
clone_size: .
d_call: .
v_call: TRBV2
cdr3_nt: TGTGCCAGCAGGGAGGTCCTGAACACCGGGGAGCTGTTTTTT
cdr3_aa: CASREVLNTGELFF

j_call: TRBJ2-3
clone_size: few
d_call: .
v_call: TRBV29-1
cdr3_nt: TGCAGCGTTCCTTACGGAAGCACAGATACGCAGTATTTT
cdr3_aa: CSVPYGSTDTQYF